This T cell receptor (beta chain) was retrieved from a study of blood T cell repertoires in COVID-19. This clone was found a few times. Assay: immunoSEQ multiplex PCR; the TCRdb copy retains only in-frame clones and omits some. Counted here are about 330,000 clones, 88% occurring once; the ten biggest clones make up 4%. Germline CDR1 is LGHNA and CDR2 is YSLEER. The length of the CDR3 is 14 residues. Trimming cost V 3 bases and J 1 base, with 9 bases left between them. The clonotype originates from a woman between 45 and 65 years old with active or convalescent COVID-19. The specimen was peripheral blood. The chain carries TRBV4-3 and TRBJ1-1; D call uncertain. Written as DNA, the CDR3 is TGCGCCAGCAGCCACACGGAGGGGAACACTGAAGCTTTCTTT. Translated, it gives CASSHTEGNTEAFF.